This T cell receptor beta chain was identified during a study of T cells in Graves' hyperthyroidism and ophthalmopathy. Each 10 ml fresh peripheral blood draw supplied the PBMCs. The TCR beta CDR3 regions underwent amplification using RNA transcripts as the source. Carried out on the TCR CDR3, a first-round RT-PCR used the HTBI primer set. TCRdb reprocessed the multiplex PCR reads via MiXCR and lists one record per CDR3 protein. The data show around 690,000 distinct CDR3 sequences, roughly 17% seen once. The CDR3 extends over 15 amino acids. Germline V gene data show CDR1 as MNHNS and CDR2 as SASEGT. As regards this clonotype: As yet, its antigen is unknown. A read error is possible here, since a much larger clone lies one base away.

General study points: Ophthalmopathy could be told apart from stable hyperthyroidism with a 13 V-J model.

The clonotype was recovered from a man aged 50-59 years with Graves' hyperthyroidism. Material: blood. The chain employs TRBV6-1 and TRBJ2-2; 8 bases are a match to TRBD1. Here the CDR3 reads CASSWTGTKTGELFF. For the CDR3, the DNA is TGTGCCAGCAGCTGGACAGGGACGAAGACCGGGGAGCTGTTTTTT.